Described below is a single TCR beta chain sequence and its context. Its antigen remains unidentified. This entry is derived from a study of post-analysis software for immune sequencing data. Regarding the study as a whole: Among a few TRBV segments more frequent in patients than controls were TRBV5-6, TRBV5-1 and TRBV20-1. Analysis by F measure revealed that same-batch samples clustered strongly together.

Libraries were made from TCR beta cDNA, and they carried unique molecular identifiers. The source material, roughly 0.9 to 11 million T cells, gave rise to approximately 520,000 cDNA molecules. TCRdb recomputed calls from the PCR reads with MiXCR, one row per CDR3 protein. The sample records about 160,000 distinct CDR3 sequences, about 36% being singletons. This CDR3 comprises 11 residues. V gave up 11 bases and J gave up 6 bases, with 14 bases separating them. Germline V gene sequence: CDR1 MNHNS, CDR2 SASEGT. The sample was blood, taken after autologous hematopoietic stem cell transplantation. This clonotype originated in a girl between 5 and 17 years old with multiple sclerosis. The chain recombines TRBV6-1 with TRBJ2-7; no clear D. In DNA form, the CDR3 reads TGTGCCGCCTTTAGTGCGATCGAGCAGTACTTC. This sequence encodes CAAFSAIEQYF.